The source of this T cell receptor (beta chain) is a study of T cell repertoires in cytomegalovirus infection. This clonotype was recorded at least ten times. The antigen is unknown. Whole-study findings and limits: People with CMV and the relevant HLA were identified by cumulative public TCR beta family frequency.

Germline V lookup: CDR1 SEHNR, CDR2 FQNEAQ (reference sequence). Trimming cost V 4 bases and J 0 bases, with 15 bases left between them. The CDR3 contains 16 residues. One entry per CDR3 protein, called by TCRdb with MiXCR from the reads. The sample holds under 600,000 distinct CDR3 sequences, approximately 15% seen once. This chain links TRBV7-9 with TRBJ1-2, with D hard to call. This sequence was found in a human donor in good health (CMV status not recorded). Some clones in this sample may be carry-over from other donors' samples. Input material: CD8+ T cells from PBMCs. For the CDR3, the DNA is TGTGCCAGCAGCTCCTTCGTGGTCCAACCTAACTATGGCTACACCTTC. Translation gives CASSSFVVQPNYGYTF.